The clone carrying this TCR beta chain was observed many times. Its antigen is unknown. The authors amplified TCR beta CDR3 regions from RNA transcripts. First-round RT-PCR used HTBI primers; second-round multiplex PCR followed. A single record per CDR3 protein comes from TCRdb applying MiXCR to the multiplex PCR reads. The table shows 450,000 or so distinct CDR3 sequences, with around 15% occurring only once. The data originate from a study of Graves' ophthalmopathy and Graves' hyperthyroidism. Study-wide results and limits: Detection in blood was also observed for most expanded thyroid clonotypes above 0.001 frequency.

V trimming: 5 bases; J trimming: 4 bases; junction bases outside the gene matches: 7. Germline V gene lookup returns CDR1 SGHTA and CDR2 FQGTGA. The CDR3 runs to 15 residues. The gene calls are TRBV7-3 and TRBJ2-5; 10 bases are shared with TRBD2. This clonotype originated in a woman in her 30s with Graves' ophthalmopathy. Sample: blood. The CDR3 coding sequence is TGTGCCAGCAGCGCATCTAGCGGGAGAGGAGAGACCCAGTACTTC. This translates into CASSASSGRGETQYF.